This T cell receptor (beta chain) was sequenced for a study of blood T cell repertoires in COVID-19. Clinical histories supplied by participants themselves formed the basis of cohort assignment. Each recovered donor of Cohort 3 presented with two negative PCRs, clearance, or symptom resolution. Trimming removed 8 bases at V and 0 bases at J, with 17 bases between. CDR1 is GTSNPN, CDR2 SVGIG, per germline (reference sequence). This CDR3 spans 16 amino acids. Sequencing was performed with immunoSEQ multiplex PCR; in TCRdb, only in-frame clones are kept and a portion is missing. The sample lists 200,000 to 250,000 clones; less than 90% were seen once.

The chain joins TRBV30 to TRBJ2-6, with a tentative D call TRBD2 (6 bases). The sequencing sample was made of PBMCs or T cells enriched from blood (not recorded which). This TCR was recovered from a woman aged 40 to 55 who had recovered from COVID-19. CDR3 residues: CAPGGRLFSGANVLTF. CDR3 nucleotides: TGTGCCCCCGGGGGACGCCTATTCTCTGGGGCCAACGTCCTGACTTTC.